This is a list of T cell receptor beta chains from one sample in a study of identical twins. TCRdb itself ran the 5' RACE reads through MiXCR, one entry per CDR3 protein. The sample includes approximately 470,000 distinct CDR3 sequences, approximately 14% seen only once; the top ten take around 0.52%. These data were likewise used in another study, on yellow fever vaccine responses in identical twins.

Source material: CD4+ T cells sorted from blood. These receptors were obtained from a woman aged 18-29 years in good health. Both conserved end residues are part of each CDR3. A D gene is named only where the DNA matches it firmly. Clone size is shown for a subset of rows, as once, few, many or a class of expanded clone.

J gene: TRBJ2-2
D gene: TRBD1
V gene: TRBV20-1
clone size: few
CDR3 protein: CSAGRTGQGSWELFF
CDR3 DNA: TGCAGTGCTGGCAGAACGGGACAGGGAAGTTGGGAGCTGTTTTTT

J gene: TRBJ1-2
D gene: NA
V gene: TRBV5-1
clone size: NA
CDR3 protein: CASSLTSGVNYGYTF
CDR3 DNA: TGCGCCAGCAGCTTGACGTCAGGAGTAAACTATGGCTACACCTTC

J gene: TRBJ1-2
D gene: TRBD1
V gene: TRBV7-2
clone size: NA
CDR3 protein: CASSLTGLNGYTF
CDR3 DNA: TGTGCCAGCAGCTTGACAGGGTTGAATGGCTACACCTTC

J gene: TRBJ2-3
D gene: NA
V gene: TRBV29-1
clone size: NA
CDR3 protein: CSVGGTRKSAHTQYF
CDR3 DNA: TGCAGCGTTGGGGGGACCAGGAAGTCTGCACATACGCAGTATTTT

J gene: TRBJ2-2
D gene: TRBD2
V gene: TRBV6-1
clone size: NA
CDR3 protein: CASSARAGGLTGELFF
CDR3 DNA: TGTGCCAGCAGTGCCCGAGCGGGGGGACTCACCGGGGAGCTGTTTTTT

J gene: TRBJ2-5
D gene: NA
V gene: TRBV3-1
clone size: NA
CDR3 protein: CASSQRGLADQETQYF
CDR3 DNA: TGTGCCAGCAGCCAACGGGGGCTAGCGGACCAAGAGACCCAGTACTTC

J gene: TRBJ1-3
D gene: NA
V gene: TRBV7-9
clone size: NA
CDR3 protein: CASSFSGGDTIYF
CDR3 DNA: TGTGCCAGCAGCTTTTCCGGGGGCGACACCATATATTTT

J gene: TRBJ2-7
D gene: NA
V gene: TRBV18
clone size: few
CDR3 protein: CASSPPDRGEQYF
CDR3 DNA: TGTGCCAGCTCACCACCGGATCGGGGCGAGCAGTACTTC

J gene: TRBJ2-1
D gene: TRBD2
V gene: TRBV6-2/TRBV6-3
clone size: few
CDR3 protein: CASSYDRRTSGINEQFF
CDR3 DNA: TGTGCCAGCAGTTACGATCGGCGGACTAGCGGGATTAATGAGCAGTTCTTC

J gene: TRBJ1-1
D gene: NA
V gene: TRBV15
clone size: few
CDR3 protein: CATSSRGDGTEAFF
CDR3 DNA: TGTGCCACCAGCTCCAGAGGGGACGGCACTGAAGCTTTCTTT

J gene: TRBJ2-5
D gene: NA
V gene: TRBV19
clone size: many
CDR3 protein: CASSIDPRPRETQYF
CDR3 DNA: TGTGCCAGTAGTATAGATCCGAGACCAAGGGAGACCCAGTACTTC

J gene: TRBJ2-1
D gene: NA
V gene: TRBV6-5
clone size: few
CDR3 protein: CASSYSGAAGRSYNEQFF
CDR3 DNA: TGTGCCAGCAGTTACTCGGGGGCGGCGGGCCGATCCTACAATGAGCAGTTCTTC

J gene: TRBJ2-7
D gene: NA
V gene: TRBV29-1
clone size: few
CDR3 protein: CSVEVIAPDGEQYF
CDR3 DNA: TGCAGCGTTGAAGTGATAGCTCCGGACGGGGAGCAGTACTTC

J gene: TRBJ2-3
D gene: NA
V gene: TRBV7-9
clone size: NA
CDR3 protein: CASSLAGATRPDTQYF
CDR3 DNA: TGTGCCAGCAGCTTAGCTGGAGCGACTAGACCAGATACGCAGTATTTT

J gene: TRBJ2-1
D gene: TRBD2
V gene: TRBV5-5
clone size: few
CDR3 protein: CASSLRGGLATNEQFF
CDR3 DNA: TGTGCCAGCAGCTTGCGGGGGGGACTAGCGACTAATGAGCAGTTCTTC

J gene: TRBJ2-1
D gene: NA
V gene: TRBV14
clone size: NA
CDR3 protein: CASSPTIHNEQFF
CDR3 DNA: TGTGCCAGCAGCCCAACGATCCACAATGAGCAGTTCTTC

J gene: TRBJ2-3
D gene: NA
V gene: TRBV20-1
clone size: few
CDR3 protein: CSARAQDTQYF
CDR3 DNA: TGCAGTGCTAGAGCCCAAGATACGCAGTATTTT

J gene: TRBJ2-1
D gene: TRBD2
V gene: TRBV6-5
clone size: few
CDR3 protein: CASSSGSGGVSYNEQFF
CDR3 DNA: TGTGCCAGCAGTTCGGGTAGCGGGGGGGTATCCTACAATGAGCAGTTCTTC

J gene: TRBJ1-5
D gene: TRBD1
V gene: TRBV5-1
clone size: few
CDR3 protein: CASSPSRGQGFSNQPQHF
CDR3 DNA: TGCGCCAGCAGCCCAAGCCGTGGACAGGGATTTAGCAATCAGCCCCAGCATTTT